This note documents a single T cell receptor beta chain sequence. Its antigen is not identified. This sample was included in a study of cytomegalovirus exposure and HLA in healthy donors. At the level of the study: A subsequent analysis reported that the 100 to 150 validation repertoires were produced on the same platform that had also been used for the 500 to 700 first-cohort repertoires.

Assay: immunoSEQ multiplex PCR; the TCRdb copy retains only in-frame clones and omits some. This sample has about 150,000 clones, with approximately 86% found just once. Study-wide results and caveats: Most TCRs appeared rarely, but some public TCRs recurred in many donors.

The sequenced sample consisted of PBMCs. The receptor was derived from a man aged 18 to 29 in good health and CMV-seropositive.

DNA for the CDR3: TGCGCCAGCAGCCAAGATCCCCGGGGTAGCGCGTACAATGAGCAGTTCTTC. It translates to CASSQDPRGSAYNEQFF. The chain has TRBV4-3 and TRBJ2-1, with D maybe TRBD2 (5 bases). Germline CDR1 is LGHNA and CDR2 is YSLEER. The ends were cut back, 0 bases at V and 4 bases at J, with 16 bases in the middle. This CDR3 region has 17 residues.